The rows below give T cell receptor beta chains drawn from one sample of a study of T cell clonotyping in hematopoietic cell transplantation. Here immunoSEQ multiplex PCR was the method, and the copy in TCRdb shows in-frame clones only, minus some. The sample yields 9,100 or so clones, 85% to 90% seen once. Sequenced material: peripheral blood mononuclear cells, taken at the time of graft-versus-host disease after allogeneic stem cell transplant. The origin of the receptors is a male patient in his sixties or seventies who had an allogeneic stem cell transplant from a related donor, so the T cells may come from the graft donor. Some clones in this sample may be carry-over from other donors' samples. The CDR3 runs from the conserved cysteine through the conserved F or W. A D gene is named only where the DNA matches it firmly. Size is stated for part of the rows, as once, few or many counts, or as a class when the clone is expanded.

size,V,D,J,CDR3,DNA
-,TRBV5-1,-,TRBJ1-2,CASRGSGTESANYGYTF,TGCGCCAGCAGGGGTTCCGGGACGGAGTCAGCTAACTATGGCTACACCTTC
-,TRBV19,-,TRBJ1-1,CASSIYRGEAFF,TGTGCCAGTAGTATCTACCGGGGTGAAGCTTTCTTT
-,TRBV7-9,TRBD1,TRBJ1-6,CASSRQGSNSPLHF,TGTGCCAGCAGTCGACAGGGGAGTAATTCACCCCTCCACTTT
-,TRBV12-5,-,TRBJ2-1,CATLIGQGTPEQFF,TGTGCTACCCTTATCGGCCAGGGGACTCCTGAGCAGTTCTTC
-,TRBV5-1,-,TRBJ1-3,CASSRAGAGNTIYF,TGCGCCAGCAGCAGGGCAGGAGCTGGAAACACCATATATTTT
-,TRBV4-1,-,TRBJ2-5,CASSQQDPQGLSLVTQYF,TGCGCCAGCAGCCAGCAAGATCCACAGGGCTTATCTTTAGTGACCCAGTACTTC
-,TRBV2,-,TRBJ2-2,CASSFTGELFF,TGTGCCAGCAGCTTTACCGGGGAGCTGTTTTTT
-,TRBV7-9,TRBD1,TRBJ2-7,CASSLAGGEQYF,TGTGCCAGCAGCTTGGCAGGGGGCGAGCAGTACTTC
-,TRBV5-6,-,TRBJ2-5,CASSLLAFGQYF,TGTGCCAGCAGCTTGCTCGCGTTCGGCCAGTACTTC
-,TRBV15,TRBD1,TRBJ2-1,CATSRPGQGAGNEQFF,TGTGCCACCAGCAGACCTGGACAGGGGGCGGGGAATGAGCAGTTCTTC
-,TRBV7-9,-,TRBJ1-2,CASSLGASGVSYGYTF,TGTGCCAGCAGCTTAGGGGCCTCAGGGGTTAGCTATGGCTACACCTTC
-,TRBV5-1,-,TRBJ1-2,CASSAQIANYGYTF,TGCGCCAGCAGCGCTCAGATAGCAAACTATGGCTACACCTTC
once,TRBV9,-,TRBJ1-5,CASSVENPYQPQHF,TGTGCCAGCAGCGTAGAAAATCCTTATCAGCCCCAGCATTTT
-,TRBV6-5,-,TRBJ2-3,CASCFRDPLTDTQYF,TGTGCCAGCTGCTTCCGGGACCCACTCACAGATACGCAGTATTTT
-,TRBV7-2,TRBD1,TRBJ2-3,CASSFGTGGTDTQYF,TGTGCCAGCAGCTTCGGGACAGGGGGTACAGATACGCAGTATTTT
-,TRBV11-3,-,TRBJ1-4,CASTGRSDEKLFF,TGTGCCAGCACGGGGCGGAGTGATGAAAAACTGTTTTTT
-,TRBV5-1,TRBD2,TRBJ2-3,CASSREGRQDTDTQYF,TGCGCCAGCAGTCGGGAGGGGAGACAAGACACAGATACGCAGTATTTT
-,TRBV19,-,TRBJ2-5,CASSMILKETQYF,TGTGCCAGTAGTATGATACTGAAAGAGACCCAGTACTTC
-,TRBV11-1,TRBD1,TRBJ2-7,CASSLGGTGLYEQYF,TGTGCCAGCAGCTTAGGAGGGACAGGTCTCTACGAGCAGTACTTC
-,TRBV7-2,TRBD2,TRBJ2-3,CASSLGRRVAGGADTQYF,TGTGCCAGCAGCTTGGGGCGTCGGGTAGCGGGGGGGGCAGATACGCAGTATTTT
-,TRBV9,TRBD1,TRBJ2-3,CASSGDRVTDTQYF,TGTGCCAGCAGCGGGGACAGGGTCACAGATACGCAGTATTTT
-,TRBV7-9,-,TRBJ1-4,CASSHRAFEEKLFF,TGTGCCAGCAGCCACCGGGCTTTTGAAGAAAAACTGTTTTTT
-,TRBV28,TRBD1,TRBJ2-5,CASSLLPGQQETQYF,TGTGCCAGCAGCCTCCTACCGGGACAGCAAGAGACCCAGTACTTC
-,TRBV30,TRBD1,TRBJ1-1,CAWTKTGFSEAFF,TGTGCCTGGACCAAGACAGGGTTTAGTGAAGCTTTCTTT
once,TRBV11-3,-,TRBJ2-2,CASSLLRGNTGELFF,TGTGCCAGCAGCTTATTACGGGGGAACACCGGGGAGCTGTTTTTT
-,TRBV19,-,TRBJ1-6,CASSIMTGPTYNSPLHF,TGTGCCAGTAGTATAATGACAGGCCCTACCTATAATTCACCCCTCCACTTT
-,TRBV19,-,TRBJ1-4,CASSSWGISEKLFF,TGTGCCAGTAGTAGTTGGGGAATTTCCGAAAAACTGTTTTTT
-,TRBV9,-,TRBJ1-2,CASSLQGKGYTF,TGTGCCAGCAGCCTACAGGGCAAAGGCTACACCTTC
-,TRBV6-5,-,TRBJ2-1,CASSGNEQFF,TGTGCCAGCAGTGGCAATGAGCAGTTCTTC
once,TRBV30,-,TRBJ1-2,CARSPGFSASYGYTF,TGTGCCCGGAGCCCCGGATTTTCAGCTAGCTATGGCTACACCTTC
-,TRBV10-2,-,TRBJ1-5,CASSELGALQSPQHF,TGCGCCAGCAGTGAGTTAGGGGCGCTCCAGTCGCCCCAGCATTTT
-,TRBV11-2,-,TRBJ1-6,CASSRARDYNSPLHF,TGTGCCAGCTCTCGGGCGCGGGACTATAATTCACCCCTCCACTTT
-,TRBV4-1,TRBD2,TRBJ2-2,CASSQERGVNTGELFF,TGCGCCAGCAGCCAAGAGCGGGGGGTTAACACCGGGGAGCTGTTTTTT
-,TRBV5-1,-,TRBJ2-7,CASSLVTGQAHEQYF,TGCGCCAGCAGCTTGGTAACCGGTCAGGCCCACGAGCAGTACTTC
-,TRBV4-2,-,TRBJ1-4,CASSLGLLEKLFF,TGTGCCAGCAGCCTAGGACTGCTCGAAAAACTGTTTTTT
-,TRBV5-6,-,TRBJ2-1,CASSYLGAGGNEQFF,TGTGCCAGCAGCTACCTGGGGGCAGGCGGAAATGAGCAGTTCTTC
-,TRBV2,-,TRBJ1-2,CASSEEVHNYGYTF,TGTGCCAGCAGTGAGGAAGTCCACAACTATGGCTACACCTTC
-,TRBV7-2,TRBD1,TRBJ2-1,CASSFDRVGMYEQFF,TGTGCCAGCAGCTTCGACAGGGTCGGGATGTATGAGCAGTTCTTC
-,TRBV13,-,TRBJ1-4,CASSLGVEKLFF,TGTGCCAGCAGCTTAGGGGTTGAAAAACTGTTTTTT
-,TRBV7-2,-,TRBJ1-6,CASSLGNSPLHF,TGTGCCAGCAGCTTAGGGAATTCACCCCTCCACTTT
-,TRBV5-1,-,TRBJ2-7,CASSPRPQGEQYF,TGCGCCAGCAGTCCCCGGCCGCAGGGCGAGCAGTACTTC